This T cell receptor (beta chain) emerged from a study of cytotoxic CD8 clonotypes in ibrutinib-treated CLL. Libraries were prepared by immunoSEQ multiplex PCR; TCRdb keeps only in-frame clonotypes and omits some of them. Among around 70,000 clones listed, around 82% were seen once. This CDR3 contains 17 residues. V was pared by 1 base and J by 4 bases, with 10 bases of the junction left unmatched. The germline V gene has CDR1 MGHRA and CDR2 YSYEKL. This clone appeared a single time. The sequences come from PBMCs, collected at disease progression, from a patient treated with ibrutinib. The receptor was isolated from a human donor with chronic lymphocytic leukemia. The chain recombines TRBV4-1 with TRBJ2-3; 8 positions match TRBD2. The chain's CDR3 is CASSQGRGGRRPDTQYF. The DNA of the CDR3 is TGCGCCAGCAGCCAAGGTCGCGGCGGGAGGAGACCAGATACGCAGTATTTT.